The clone carrying this T cell receptor (beta chain) was seen at least ten times. Antigen: not known. Preparation of the TCRbeta library was carried out with unique molecular identifiers. MiXCR, applied by TCRdb to the PCR reads, yields one record per CDR3 protein. In the table there are fewer than 250,000 distinct CDR3 sequences, under 20% of which are singletons. This entry belongs to a study of T-cell reconstitution after alpha-beta-depleted transplantation in children. Study observations and caveats: Where some patients showed high TCRbeta diversity at day 60, it came from recipient T cells and thymic progenitors that had survived. Roughly two months post-transplant, alpha-beta T cells reportedly originated from several hundred graft clones that had expanded. T cells produced anew were the main source of T-cell counts and diversity one year after transplant.

This CDR3 contains 16 residues. Germline V gives CDR1 MNHEY, CDR2 SVGEGT. The J segment lost 5 bases and the V segment lost 6 bases, leaving 13 bases of the junction unmatched. The chain uses TRBV6-2 or TRBV6-3 and TRBJ2-1; 7 bases are shared with TRBD2. This receptor was taken from a male patient between 2 and 10 years old who had a stem cell transplant for acute lymphoblastic leukemia, so the T cells may come from the graft donor. The sample was PBMCs, mostly from graft donor cells, taken 360 days after TCRalphabeta/CD19-depleted stem cell transplant. The CDR3 DNA follows: TGTGCCAGCAGCGACCCCCTCGGAGCGGGGCACAATGAGCAGTTCTTC. This codes for CASSDPLGAGHNEQFF.